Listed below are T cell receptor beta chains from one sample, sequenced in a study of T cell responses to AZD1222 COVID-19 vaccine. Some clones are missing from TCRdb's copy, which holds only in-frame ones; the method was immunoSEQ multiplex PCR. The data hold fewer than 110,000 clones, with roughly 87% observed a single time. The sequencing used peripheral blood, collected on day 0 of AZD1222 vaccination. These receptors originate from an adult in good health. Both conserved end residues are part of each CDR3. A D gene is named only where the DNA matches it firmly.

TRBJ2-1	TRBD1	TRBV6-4	CASSVGQGGNEQFF
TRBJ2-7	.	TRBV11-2	CASSPGPGGDYEQYF
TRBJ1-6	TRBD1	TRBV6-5	CATGRGLVNSPLHF
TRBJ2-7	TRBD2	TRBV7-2	CASSFLAGGEQYF
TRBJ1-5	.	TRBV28	CASTRSKNQPQHF
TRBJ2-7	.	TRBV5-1	CASTDSWDEQYF
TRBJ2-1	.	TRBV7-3	CASSPPGTRANEQFF
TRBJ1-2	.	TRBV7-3	CASSLTPQGDGYTF
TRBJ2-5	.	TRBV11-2	CASSLGYLQETQYF
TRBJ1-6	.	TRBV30	CAWSVAVWALHF
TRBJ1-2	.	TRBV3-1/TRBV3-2	CASSQEGPVGGYTF
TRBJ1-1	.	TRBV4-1	CASSKERNTEAFF
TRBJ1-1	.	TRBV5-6	CASSPNRANTEAFF
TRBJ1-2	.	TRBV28	CASSWGGYGYTF
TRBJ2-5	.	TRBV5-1	CASSFLGSKETQYF
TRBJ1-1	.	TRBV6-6	CASSRQEATEAFF
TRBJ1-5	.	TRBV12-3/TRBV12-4	CASSFSEVQPQHF
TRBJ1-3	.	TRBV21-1	CASSPRGGYSGNTIYF
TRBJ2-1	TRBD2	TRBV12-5	CASALRLAAARNNEQFF
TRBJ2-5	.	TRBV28	CASSRRSYGGLETQYF
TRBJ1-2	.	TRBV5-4	CASRPFGSNGYTF
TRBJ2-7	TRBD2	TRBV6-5	CASTVAGGSYEQYF
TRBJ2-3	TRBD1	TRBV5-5	CASSLRGQTGATDTQYF
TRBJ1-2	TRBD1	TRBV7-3	CASSLRGGGQYGYTF
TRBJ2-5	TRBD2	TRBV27	CASRASGGLETQYF
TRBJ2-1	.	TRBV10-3	CAIRTSLGNEQFF
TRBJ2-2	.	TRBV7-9	CASSLGGNTGELFF
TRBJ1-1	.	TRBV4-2	CASTQDGFVGAFF
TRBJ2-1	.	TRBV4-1	CASSQGASSYNEQFF
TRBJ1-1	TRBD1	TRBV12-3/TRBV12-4	CASSLTGVTEAFF
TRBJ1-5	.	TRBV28	CASSLPGVNQPQHF
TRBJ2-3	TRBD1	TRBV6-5	CASSWTGGADTQYF
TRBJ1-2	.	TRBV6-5	CASSSPSSHYGYTF
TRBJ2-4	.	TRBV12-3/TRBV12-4	CASSYRDLNIQYF
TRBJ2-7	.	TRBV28	CASQGTDSSYEQYF
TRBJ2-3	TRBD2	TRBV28	CASSSPSGASGATSTDTQYF
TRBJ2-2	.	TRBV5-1	CASRYEFSGELFF
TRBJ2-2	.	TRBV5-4	CASSHWGNTGELFF
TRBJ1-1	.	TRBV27	CASSLRTANTEAFF
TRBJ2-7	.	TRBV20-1	CSALGDEQYF
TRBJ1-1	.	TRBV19	CASSYQDTEAFF
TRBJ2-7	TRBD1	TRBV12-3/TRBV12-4	CASSQGDYEQYF
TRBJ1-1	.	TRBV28	CASSLSGRFRNTEAFF
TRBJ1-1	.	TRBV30	CAWSWGRVNTEAFF
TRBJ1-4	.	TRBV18	CASSPGLGGREKLFF
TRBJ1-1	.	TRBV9	CASSVVDKNTEAFF
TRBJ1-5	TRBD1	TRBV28	CASRLTGESQPQHF
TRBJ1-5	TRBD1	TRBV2	CASNRGTVGEQPQHF
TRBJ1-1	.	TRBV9	CASSPPPGEVTEAFF
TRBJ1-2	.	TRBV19	CATKIGYGYTF
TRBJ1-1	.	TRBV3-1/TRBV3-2	CASSQVPGKGTEAFF
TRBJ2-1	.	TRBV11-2	CASSPLGSAYNEQFF